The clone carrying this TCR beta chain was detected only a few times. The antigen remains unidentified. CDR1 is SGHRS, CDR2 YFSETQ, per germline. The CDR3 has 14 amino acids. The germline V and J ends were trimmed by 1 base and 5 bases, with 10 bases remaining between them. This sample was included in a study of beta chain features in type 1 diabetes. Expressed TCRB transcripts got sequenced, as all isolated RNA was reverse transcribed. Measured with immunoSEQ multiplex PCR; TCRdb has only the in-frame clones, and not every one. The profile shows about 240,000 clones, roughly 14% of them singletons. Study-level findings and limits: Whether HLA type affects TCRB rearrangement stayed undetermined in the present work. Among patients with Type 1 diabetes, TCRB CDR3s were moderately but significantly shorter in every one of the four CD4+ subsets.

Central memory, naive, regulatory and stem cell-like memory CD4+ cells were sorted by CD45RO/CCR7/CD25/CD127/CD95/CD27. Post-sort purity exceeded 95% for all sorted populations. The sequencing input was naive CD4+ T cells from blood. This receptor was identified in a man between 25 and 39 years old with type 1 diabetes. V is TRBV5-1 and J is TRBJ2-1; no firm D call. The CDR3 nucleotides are TGCGCCAGCAGCTTGTTTTCGGTAAACAATGAGCAGTTCTTC. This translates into CASSLFSVNNEQFF.